These 11 T cell receptor beta chains share one sample of origin, sequenced in a study of spatial heterogeneity in lung cancer. Specified time point: sample taken at primary tumor resection. TCRdb analysed the 5' RACE reads with MiXCR anew, one entry per CDR3 protein. The sample gives about 40,000 distinct CDR3 sequences, roughly 4.9% of which show up once; roughly 25% is in the top ten. This specimen was PBMCs, taken at surgery. These receptors were collected from a female donor with early-stage non-small cell lung cancer.

Ten or more counts support this clonotype. The chain employs TRBV5-1 and TRBJ2-3; tentatively, D is TRBD1 (5 bases). Germline V gene data show CDR1 as SGHRS and CDR2 as YFSETQ. V lost 2 bases, J lost 4 bases, and 5 bases lay in between. CDR3 length equals 12 residues. The CDR3 is CASSLGADTQYF. The CDR3 coding sequence is TGCGCCAGCAGCTTAGGGGCAGATACGCAGTATTTT. The full variable domain, completed using reference TRBV5-1 and TRBJ2-3, is KAGVTQTPRYLIKTRGQQVTLSCSPISGHRSVSWYQQTPGQGLQFLFEYFSETQRNKGNFPGRFSGRQFSNSRSEMNVSTLELGDSALYLCASSLGADTQYFGPGTRLTVL.

The chain has TRBV11-2 and TRBJ2-5; D might be TRBD1 (5 bases). V was shortened by 8 bases and J by 0 bases, with 22 bases between the two germline ends. CDR3 length: 17 amino acids. Germline CDR1 reads SGHAT; CDR2 reads FQNNGV. This CDR3 is CASGRYADNAYQETQYF. DNA for the CDR3: TGTGCCAGCGGCAGATACGCGGACAATGCTTACCAAGAGACCCAGTACTTC.

A few counts support this clonotype. The rearrangement joins TRBV5-1 to TRBJ1-1, with TRBD1 identical over 9 bases. V shed 0 bases, J shed 3 bases, and the junction held 9 bases outside the gene matches. Per the germline V gene, CDR1 is SGHRS and CDR2 is YFSETQ. The CDR3 spans 17 residues. The CDR3 sequence: CASSLVYRGRRDTEAFF. The CDR3 region has the DNA TGCGCCAGCAGCTTGGTTTACAGGGGGCGCCGGGACACTGAAGCTTTCTTT.

The table lists this clonotype with many counts. The rearrangement links TRBV5-1 to TRBJ2-7; tentatively, D is TRBD2 (6 bases). CDR3 length equals 15 residues. Germline V lookup: CDR1 SGHRS, CDR2 YFSETQ. V was pared by 1 base and J by 4 bases, with 15 bases between. CDR3 in amino acids: CASSLSEGIRYEQYF. CDR3 nucleotides: TGCGCCAGCAGCTTGTCGGAGGGGATCAGGTACGAGCAGTACTTC. The full variable domain, rest sourced from reference TRBV5-1 and TRBJ2-7, is KAGVTQTPRYLIKTRGQQVTLSCSPISGHRSVSWYQQTPGQGLQFLFEYFSETQRNKGNFPGRFSGRQFSNSRSEMNVSTLELGDSALYLCASSLSEGIRYEQYFGPGTRLTVT.

This chain uses TRBV7-8 with TRBJ2-7; TRBD1 matches 7 bases. The ends lost 5 bases at V and 0 bases at J; junction bases unmatched: 7. Germline lookup yields CDR1 SGHVS and CDR2 FQNEAQ. This CDR3 contains 15 residues. The CDR3 loop is CASSLGTASSYEQYF. CDR3 nucleotide sequence: TGTGCCAGCAGCCTGGGGACAGCTAGCTCCTACGAGCAGTACTTC.

This chain joins TRBV27 and TRBJ1-6; no clear D gene. Germline CDR1 and CDR2: MNHEY and SMNVEV (reference sequence). This CDR3 has 12 amino acids. The V end lost 3 bases, the J end lost 14 bases, and 11 bases lay between the germline ends. The CDR3 DNA reads TGTGCCAGCAGTTTTTGGGTCGGGGCCCTCCACTTT. This translates into CASSFWVGALHF.

The genes are TRBV6-5 and TRBJ1-1; tentative D call: TRBD1 (6 bases). The CDR3 consists of 15 residues. V lost 2 bases to trimming and J lost 1 base, with 11 bases between them. Germline lookup yields CDR1 MNHEY and CDR2 SVGAGI. The CDR3 loop reads CASSYREGGNTEAFF. For the CDR3, the DNA is TGTGCCAGCAGTTACCGTGAGGGGGGGAACACTGAAGCTTTCTTT.

The chain carries TRBV5-6 and TRBJ2-1; 8 nucleotides match TRBD2. Trimming took 4 bases from V and 2 from J; bases not matched to a gene: 11. Germline V lookup: CDR1 SGHDT, CDR2 YYEEEE. The CDR3 covers 17 residues. The CDR3 DNA sequence: TGTGCCAGCAGCCACCGCCCCCCGGGACTAGCCTACAATGAGCAGTTCTTC. Its protein is CASSHRPPGLAYNEQFF. Full variable domain (missing parts from reference TRBV5-6 and TRBJ2-1): DAGVTQSPTHLIKTRGQQVTLRCSPKSGHDTVSWYQQALGQGPQFIFQYYEEEERQRGNFPDRFSGHQFPNYSSELNVNALLLGDSALYLCASSHRPPGLAYNEQFFGPGTRLTVL.

This clonotype was detected ten times or more. The gene calls are TRBV11-2 and TRBJ1-1; 10 nucleotides align to TRBD1. Germline-derived CDR1 and CDR2 are SGHAT and FQNNGV. Trimming removed 5 bases from V and 10 bases from J; junction bases left unmatched: 4. This CDR3 is 12 amino acids long. CDR3 coding DNA: TGTGCCAGCAGCCCGTGGACAGGGGGAGCTTTCTTT. Protein sequence: CASSPWTGGAFF.

The table lists this clonotype with a few counts. CDR3 region: CASKNREDEQYF. The CDR3 DNA reads as TGTGCCAGCAAGAACAGGGAAGACGAGCAGTACTTC. The chain links TRBV6-2 or TRBV6-3 to TRBJ2-7; the D gene is possibly TRBD1 (6 bases). The CDR3 has 12 residues. V lost 7 bases, J lost 5 bases, and 12 bases lay in between. In germline, CDR1 is MNHEY, CDR2 SVGEGT.

This clonotype came up a few times. V is TRBV7-9 and J is TRBJ1-1, with D perhaps matching TRBD1 (6 bases). The CDR3 is 15 residues long. Between the trimmed V and J ends, which lost 6 bases and 0 bases, there was a span of 14 bases. Germline assignment: CDR1 SEHNR and CDR2 FQNEAQ (reference sequence). The CDR3 loop reads CASSSYRAVNTEAFF. The CDR3 coding sequence is TGTGCCAGCAGTTCCTACAGGGCAGTGAACACTGAAGCTTTCTTT.